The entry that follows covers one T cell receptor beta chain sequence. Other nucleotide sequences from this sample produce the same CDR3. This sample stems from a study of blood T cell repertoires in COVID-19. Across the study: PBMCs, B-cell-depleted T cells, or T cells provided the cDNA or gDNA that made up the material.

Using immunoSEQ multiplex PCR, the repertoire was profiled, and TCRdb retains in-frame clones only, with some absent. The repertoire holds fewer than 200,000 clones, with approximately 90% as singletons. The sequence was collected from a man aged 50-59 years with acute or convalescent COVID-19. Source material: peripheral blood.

Here the CDR3 reads CATSSGGNQPQHF. The CDR3 nucleotides read TGTGCCACCAGTTCAGGGGGCAATCAGCCCCAGCATTTT. This chain joins TRBV24-1 and TRBJ1-5; D is possibly TRBD1 (6 bases). The CDR3 extends over 13 amino acids. Germline V gene data show CDR1 as KGHDR and CDR2 as SFDVKD. V was shortened by 6 bases and J by 2 bases, with 7 bases between the two germline ends.